The source of this T cell receptor beta chain is a study of cytomegalovirus exposure and HLA in healthy donors. V shed 7 bases, J shed 9 bases, and the junction held 3 bases outside the gene matches. The CDR3 is 11 residues long. The germline CDR1 and CDR2 sequences are SGHVS and FNYEAQ. The PCR made use of 60 Vbeta and 13 Jbeta primers. Sequenced by immunoSEQ multiplex PCR; TCRdb stores in-frame clones only, minus some. In the table there are more than 90,000 clones, 81% of which are singletons. Specimen: PBMCs. The receptor was derived from a woman aged 65 to 85 in good health and CMV-seropositive. The chain joins TRBV7-6 to TRBJ2-1; TRBD2 agrees at 7 bases. CDR3 residues: CASTPGGEQFF. Here the CDR3 DNA reads TGTGCCAGCACCCCGGGGGGTGAGCAGTTCTTC.